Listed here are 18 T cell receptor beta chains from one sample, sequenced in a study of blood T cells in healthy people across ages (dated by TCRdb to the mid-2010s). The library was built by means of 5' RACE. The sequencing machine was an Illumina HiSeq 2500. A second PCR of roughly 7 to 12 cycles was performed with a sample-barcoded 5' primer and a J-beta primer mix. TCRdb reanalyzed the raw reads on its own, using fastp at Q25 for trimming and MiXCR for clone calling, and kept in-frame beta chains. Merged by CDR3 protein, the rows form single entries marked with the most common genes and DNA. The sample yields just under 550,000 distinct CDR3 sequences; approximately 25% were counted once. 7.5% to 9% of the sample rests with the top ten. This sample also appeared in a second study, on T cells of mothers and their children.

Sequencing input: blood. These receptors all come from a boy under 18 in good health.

In nucleotides, the CDR3 is TGCAGTGCTCATCAGACTAGCGGGGATTCAGATACGCAGTATTTT. It encodes CSAHQTSGDSDTQYF. This chain connects TRBV20-1 to TRBJ2-3, with 11 bases identical to TRBD2. V lost 5 bases and J lost 4; bases outside the gene matches: 8. The CDR3 consists of 15 residues. The germline gives CDR1 DFQATT, CDR2 SNEGSKA (reference sequence).

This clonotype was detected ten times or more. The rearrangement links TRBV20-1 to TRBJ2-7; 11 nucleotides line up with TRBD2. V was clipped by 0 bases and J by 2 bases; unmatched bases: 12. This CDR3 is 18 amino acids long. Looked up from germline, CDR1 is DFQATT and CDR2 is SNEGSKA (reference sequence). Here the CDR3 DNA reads TGCAGTGCTAGAGATCCCGGGTCTAGCGGGGGGTTGCCCTACGAGCAGTACTTC. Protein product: CSARDPGSSGGLPYEQYF.

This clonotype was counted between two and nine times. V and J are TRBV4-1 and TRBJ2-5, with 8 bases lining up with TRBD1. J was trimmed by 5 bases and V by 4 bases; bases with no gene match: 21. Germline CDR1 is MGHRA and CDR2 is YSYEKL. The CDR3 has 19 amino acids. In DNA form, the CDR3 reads TGCGCCAGCAGCCGTTCCCCGACAGGGGTCTTCGGGTTTATTGAGACCCAGTACTTC. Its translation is CASSRSPTGVFGFIETQYF.

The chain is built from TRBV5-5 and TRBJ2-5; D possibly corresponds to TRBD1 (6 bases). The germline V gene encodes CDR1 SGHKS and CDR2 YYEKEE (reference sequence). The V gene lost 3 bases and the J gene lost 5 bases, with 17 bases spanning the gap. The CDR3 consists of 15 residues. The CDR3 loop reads CASSWEWGLGETQYF. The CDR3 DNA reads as TGTGCCAGCAGCTGGGAGTGGGGGCTGGGGGAGACCCAGTACTTC.

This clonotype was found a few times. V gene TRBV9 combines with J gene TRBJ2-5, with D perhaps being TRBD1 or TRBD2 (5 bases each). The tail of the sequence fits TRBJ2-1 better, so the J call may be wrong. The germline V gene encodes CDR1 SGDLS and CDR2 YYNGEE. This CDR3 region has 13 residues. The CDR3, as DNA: TGTGCCAGCAGCGTAGACGAGGGGCATGAGCAGTTCTTC. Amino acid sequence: CASSVDEGHEQFF.

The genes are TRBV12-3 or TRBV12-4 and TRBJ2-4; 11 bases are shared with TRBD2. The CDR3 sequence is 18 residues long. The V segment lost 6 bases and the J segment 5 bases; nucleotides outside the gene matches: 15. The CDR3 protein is CASSYRLAGRRGENIQYF. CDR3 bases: TGTGCCAGCAGCTACCGACTAGCGGGACGCCGAGGCGAAAACATTCAGTACTTC.

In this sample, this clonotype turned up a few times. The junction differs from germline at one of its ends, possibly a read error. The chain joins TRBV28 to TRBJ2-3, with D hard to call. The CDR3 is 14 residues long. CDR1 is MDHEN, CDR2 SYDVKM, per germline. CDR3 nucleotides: TGTGCCGGCAGTCCGCGGTGGCAGTCGAATACGCAGTATTTT. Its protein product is CAGSPRWQSNTQYF.

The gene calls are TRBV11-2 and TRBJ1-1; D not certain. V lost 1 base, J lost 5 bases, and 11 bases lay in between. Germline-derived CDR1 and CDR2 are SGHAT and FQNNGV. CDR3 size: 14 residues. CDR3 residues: CASSLAWTGTEAFF. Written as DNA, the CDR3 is TGTGCCAGCAGCTTAGCCTGGACCGGTACTGAAGCTTTCTTT.

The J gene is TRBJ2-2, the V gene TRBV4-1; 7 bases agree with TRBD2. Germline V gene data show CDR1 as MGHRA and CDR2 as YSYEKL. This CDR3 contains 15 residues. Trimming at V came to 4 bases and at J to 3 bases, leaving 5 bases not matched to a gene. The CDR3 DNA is TGCGCCAGCAGCCCGGAGGGACTACACACCGGGGAGCTGTTTTTT. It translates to CASSPEGLHTGELFF.

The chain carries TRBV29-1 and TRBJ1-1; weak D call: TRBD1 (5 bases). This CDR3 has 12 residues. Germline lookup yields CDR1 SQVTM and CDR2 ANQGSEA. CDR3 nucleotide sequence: TGCTGCGCCTCAGGGAGGAACACTGAAGCTTTCTTT. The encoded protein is CCASGRNTEAFF.

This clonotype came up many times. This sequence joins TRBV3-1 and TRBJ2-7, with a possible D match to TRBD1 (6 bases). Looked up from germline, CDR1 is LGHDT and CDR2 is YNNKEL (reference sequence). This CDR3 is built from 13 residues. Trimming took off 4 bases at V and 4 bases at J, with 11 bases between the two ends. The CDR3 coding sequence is TGTGCCAGCAGCCCAGGGGTGGGGTACGAGCAGTACTTC. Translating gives CASSPGVGYEQYF.

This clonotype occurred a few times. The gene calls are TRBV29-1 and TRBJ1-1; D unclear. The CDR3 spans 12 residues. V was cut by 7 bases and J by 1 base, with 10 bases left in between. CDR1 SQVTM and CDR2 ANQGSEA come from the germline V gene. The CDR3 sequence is CSASHRNTEAFF. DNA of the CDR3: TGCAGCGCCAGTCATAGGAACACTGAAGCTTTCTTT.

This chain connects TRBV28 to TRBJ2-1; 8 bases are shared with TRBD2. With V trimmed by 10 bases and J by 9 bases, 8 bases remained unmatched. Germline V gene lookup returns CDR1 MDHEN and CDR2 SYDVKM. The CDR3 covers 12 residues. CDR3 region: CATITGGREQFF. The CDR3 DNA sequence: TGTGCCACCATTACGGGGGGGCGTGAGCAGTTCTTC.

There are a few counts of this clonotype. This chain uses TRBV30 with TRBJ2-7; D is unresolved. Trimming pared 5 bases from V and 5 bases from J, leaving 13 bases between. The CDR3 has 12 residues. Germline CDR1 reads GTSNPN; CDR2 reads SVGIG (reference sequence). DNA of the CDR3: TGTGCCTGGGCCGGGTTAACCCACGAGCAGTACTTC. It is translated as CAWAGLTHEQYF.

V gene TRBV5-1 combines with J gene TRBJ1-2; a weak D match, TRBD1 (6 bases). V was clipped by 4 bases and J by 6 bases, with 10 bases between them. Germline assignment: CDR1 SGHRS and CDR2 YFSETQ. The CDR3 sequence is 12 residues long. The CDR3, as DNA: TGCGCCAGCAGCGTACAGGGTAATGGCTACACCTTC. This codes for CASSVQGNGYTF. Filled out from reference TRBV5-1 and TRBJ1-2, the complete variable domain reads KAGVTQTPRYLIKTRGQQVTLSCSPISGHRSVSWYQQTPGQGLQFLFEYFSETQRNKGNFPGRFSGRQFSNSRSEMNVSTLELGDSALYLCASSVQGNGYTFGSGTRLTVV.

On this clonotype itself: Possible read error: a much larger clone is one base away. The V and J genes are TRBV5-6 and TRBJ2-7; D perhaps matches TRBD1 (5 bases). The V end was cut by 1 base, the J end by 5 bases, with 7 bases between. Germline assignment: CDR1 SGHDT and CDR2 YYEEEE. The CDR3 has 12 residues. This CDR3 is CASSLIGDEQYF. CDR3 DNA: TGTGCCAGCAGCTTGATAGGGGACGAGCAGTACTTC.

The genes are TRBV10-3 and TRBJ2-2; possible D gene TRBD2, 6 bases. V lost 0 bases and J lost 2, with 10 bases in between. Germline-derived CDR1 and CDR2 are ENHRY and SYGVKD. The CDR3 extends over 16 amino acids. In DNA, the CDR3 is TGTGCCATCAGTGAGTCTGGAGGGATCAACACCGGGGAGCTGTTTTTT. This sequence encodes CAISESGGINTGELFF.

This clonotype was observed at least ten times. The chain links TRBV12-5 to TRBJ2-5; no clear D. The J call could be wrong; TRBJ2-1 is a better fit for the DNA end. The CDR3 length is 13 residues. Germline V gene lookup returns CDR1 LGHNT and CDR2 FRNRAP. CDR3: CASGFSNFNEQFF. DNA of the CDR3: TGTGCTAGTGGTTTTTCTAACTTCAATGAGCAGTTCTTC.